The clone carrying this T cell receptor (beta chain) was seen at least ten times. Antigen unknown. Genomic DNA, serving as template, underwent TCR beta VDJ and CDR3 profiling. A single record per CDR3 protein comes from TCRdb applying MiXCR to the reads. The table includes 150,000 to 200,000 distinct CDR3 sequences, just under 45% detected once. V dropped 6 bases and J dropped 5 bases, with 16 bases sitting between them. The CDR3 extends over 15 amino acids. Germline V gene data show CDR1 as WSHSY and CDR2 as SAAADI. This sample was included in a study of CD8+CD57+ T cells in acquired aplastic anemia. Whole-study context: Across the sorted CD4+ and CD8+ cells, DNA amounts averaged around 3.2 ug.

Study-level findings and limits: Patients versus controls showed no significant CD8+ Simpson's diversity difference.

The chain uses TRBV10-2 and TRBJ2-2; D assignment may be TRBD1 or TRBD2 (5 bases each). What was sequenced was sorted CD4+, CD8+, or CD8+CD57+ T cells (not recorded which) from PBMCs. This clonotype originated in a human donor in good health. The CDR3 sequence: CASSRDPRGTGELFF. In DNA, the CDR3 is TGCGCCAGCAGCAGGGACCCCCGAGGGACCGGGGAGCTGTTTTTT.